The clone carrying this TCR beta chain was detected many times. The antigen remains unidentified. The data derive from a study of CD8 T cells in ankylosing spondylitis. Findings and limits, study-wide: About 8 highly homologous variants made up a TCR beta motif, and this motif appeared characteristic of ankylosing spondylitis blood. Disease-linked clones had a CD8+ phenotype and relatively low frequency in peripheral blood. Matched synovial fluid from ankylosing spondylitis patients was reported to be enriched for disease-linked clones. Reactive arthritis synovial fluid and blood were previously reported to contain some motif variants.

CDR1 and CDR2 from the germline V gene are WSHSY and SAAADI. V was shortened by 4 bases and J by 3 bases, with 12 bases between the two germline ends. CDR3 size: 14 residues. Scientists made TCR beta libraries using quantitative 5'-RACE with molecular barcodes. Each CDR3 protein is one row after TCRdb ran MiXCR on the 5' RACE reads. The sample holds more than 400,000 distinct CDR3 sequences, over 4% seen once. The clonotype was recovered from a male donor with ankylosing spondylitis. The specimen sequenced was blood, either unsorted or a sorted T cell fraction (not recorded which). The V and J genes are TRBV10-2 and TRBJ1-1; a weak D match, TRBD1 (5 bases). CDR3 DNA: TGCGCCAGCAGTGCGGCAGGGCCGTACACTGAAGCTTTCTTT. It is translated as CASSAAGPYTEAFF.